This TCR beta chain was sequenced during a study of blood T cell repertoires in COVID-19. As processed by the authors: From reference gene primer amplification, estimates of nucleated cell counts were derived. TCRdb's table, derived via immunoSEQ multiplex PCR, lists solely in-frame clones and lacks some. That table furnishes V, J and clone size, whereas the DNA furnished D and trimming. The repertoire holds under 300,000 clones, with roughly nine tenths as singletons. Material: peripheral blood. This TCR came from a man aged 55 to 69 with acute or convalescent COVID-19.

The CDR3 DNA reads as TGTGCCAGCAGCGTAGAGGGACTAGCGGTCGGGGCCAACGTCCTGACTTTC. It codes for CASSVEGLAVGANVLTF. The V call is TRBV9, the J call TRBJ2-6, with TRBD2 matching 11 bases. The CDR3 contains 17 residues. Germline V gene lookup returns CDR1 SGDLS and CDR2 YYNGEE. V shed 0 bases and J 4 bases; nucleotides not matched to a gene: 3.